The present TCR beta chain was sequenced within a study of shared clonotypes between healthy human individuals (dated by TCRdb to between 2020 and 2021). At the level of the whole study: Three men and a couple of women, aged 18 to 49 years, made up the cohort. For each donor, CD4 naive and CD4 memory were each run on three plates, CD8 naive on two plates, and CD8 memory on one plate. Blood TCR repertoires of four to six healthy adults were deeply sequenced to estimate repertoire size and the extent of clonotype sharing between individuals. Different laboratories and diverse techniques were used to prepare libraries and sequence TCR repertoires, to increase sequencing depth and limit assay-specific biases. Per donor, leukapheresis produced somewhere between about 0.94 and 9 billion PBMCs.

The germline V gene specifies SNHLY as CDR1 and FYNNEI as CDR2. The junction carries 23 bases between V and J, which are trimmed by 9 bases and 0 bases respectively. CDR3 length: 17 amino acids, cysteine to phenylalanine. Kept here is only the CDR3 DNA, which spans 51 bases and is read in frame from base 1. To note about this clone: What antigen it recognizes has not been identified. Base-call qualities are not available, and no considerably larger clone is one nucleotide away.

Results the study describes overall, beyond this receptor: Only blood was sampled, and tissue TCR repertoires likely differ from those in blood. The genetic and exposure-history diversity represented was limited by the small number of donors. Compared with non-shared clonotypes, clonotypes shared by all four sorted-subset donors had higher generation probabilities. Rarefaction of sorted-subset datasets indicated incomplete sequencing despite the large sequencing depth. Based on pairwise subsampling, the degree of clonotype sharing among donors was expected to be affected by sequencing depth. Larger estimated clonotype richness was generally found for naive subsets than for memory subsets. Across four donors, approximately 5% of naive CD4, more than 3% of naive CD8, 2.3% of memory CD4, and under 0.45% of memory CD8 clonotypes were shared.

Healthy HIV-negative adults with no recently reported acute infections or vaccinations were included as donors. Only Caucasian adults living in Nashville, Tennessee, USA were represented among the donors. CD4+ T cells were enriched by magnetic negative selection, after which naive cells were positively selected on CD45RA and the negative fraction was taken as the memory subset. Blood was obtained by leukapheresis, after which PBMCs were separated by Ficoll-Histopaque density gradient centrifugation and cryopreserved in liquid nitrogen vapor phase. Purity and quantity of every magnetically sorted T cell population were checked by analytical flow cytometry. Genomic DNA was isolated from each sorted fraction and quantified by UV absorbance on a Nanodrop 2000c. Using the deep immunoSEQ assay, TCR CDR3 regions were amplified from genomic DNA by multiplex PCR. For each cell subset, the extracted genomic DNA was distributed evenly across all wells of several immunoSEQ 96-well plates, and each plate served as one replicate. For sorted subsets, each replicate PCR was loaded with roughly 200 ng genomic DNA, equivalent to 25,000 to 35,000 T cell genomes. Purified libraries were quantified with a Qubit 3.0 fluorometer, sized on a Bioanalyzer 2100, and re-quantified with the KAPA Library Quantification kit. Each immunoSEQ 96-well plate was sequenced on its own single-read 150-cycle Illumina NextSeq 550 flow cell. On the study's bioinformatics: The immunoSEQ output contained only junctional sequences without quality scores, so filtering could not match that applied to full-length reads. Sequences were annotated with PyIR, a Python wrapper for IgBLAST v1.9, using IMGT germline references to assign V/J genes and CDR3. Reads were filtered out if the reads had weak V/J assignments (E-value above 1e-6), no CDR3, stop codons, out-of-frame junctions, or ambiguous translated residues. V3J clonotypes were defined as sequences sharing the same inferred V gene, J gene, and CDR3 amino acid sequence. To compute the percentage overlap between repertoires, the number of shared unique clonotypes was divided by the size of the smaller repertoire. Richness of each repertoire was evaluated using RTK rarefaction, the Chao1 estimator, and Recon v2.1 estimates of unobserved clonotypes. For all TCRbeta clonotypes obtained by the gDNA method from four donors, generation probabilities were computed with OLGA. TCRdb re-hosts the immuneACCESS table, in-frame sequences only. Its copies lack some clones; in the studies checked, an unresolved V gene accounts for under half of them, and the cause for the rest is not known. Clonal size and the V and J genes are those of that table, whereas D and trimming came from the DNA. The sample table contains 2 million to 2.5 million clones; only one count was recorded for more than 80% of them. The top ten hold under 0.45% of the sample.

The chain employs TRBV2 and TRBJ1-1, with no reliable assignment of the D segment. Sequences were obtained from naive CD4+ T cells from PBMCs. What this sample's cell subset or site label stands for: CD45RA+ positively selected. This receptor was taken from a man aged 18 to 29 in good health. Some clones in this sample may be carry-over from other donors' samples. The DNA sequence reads TGTGCCAGTACCTTCGAAGGGTTTATTGGGGTGAACACTGAAGCTTTCTTT. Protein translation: CASTFEGFIGVNTEAFF.